A single sample gave rise to the 11 T cell receptor beta chains below, sequenced in a study of CD8 T cells in Susac syndrome. RNA was extracted with the RNeasy kit, and a quantity of 0.5 to 1 ug was reverse transcribed using random hexamers. TCRdb re-called the immunoSEQ multiplex PCR reads with MiXCR, one entry per CDR3 protein. The data contain around 200,000 distinct CDR3 sequences, more than 85% of them singletons. Sequencing input: CD8+ T cells from PBMCs. These TCRs come from a human donor with Susac syndrome.

CDR3 region: CASSFRVANTEAFF. For the CDR3, the DNA is TGTGCCAGCAGTTTTCGGGTTGCGAACACTGAAGCTTTCTTT. The chain links TRBV12-3 or TRBV12-4 to TRBJ1-1; D unresolved. CDR3 length: 14 amino acids. The V end was cut by 3 bases, the J end by 1 base, with 9 bases between.

As to this clonotype: The limits of the CDR3 on the DNA are not certain, so only TCRdb's listed CDR3 is given. V usage is TRBV9 and J usage is TRBJ1-2. From its first to its last residue, the CDR3 has 15 amino acids. CDR1 is SGDLS and CDR2 is YYNGEE in the germline V gene. The CDR3: CASSSSGGSTYGYTF.

The chain couples TRBV25-1 to TRBJ2-5, with 9 bases identical to TRBD1. V was pared by 6 bases and J by 3 bases, with 2 bases of the junction left unmatched. The CDR3 extends over 13 amino acids. From germline, CDR1 is MGHDK and CDR2 SYGVNS. As DNA, the CDR3 is TGTGCCAGCAGGCGGGACAGGGAAGAGACCCAGTACTTC. Its translation is CASRRDREETQYF.

The chain combines TRBV30 with TRBJ2-7; 9 nucleotides align to TRBD2. V shed 0 bases, J shed 9 bases, and the junction held 9 bases outside the gene matches. The germline gives CDR1 GTSNPN, CDR2 SVGIG (reference sequence). The CDR3 is made up of 14 amino acids. The CDR3, as DNA: TGTGCCTGGAGTGTTAGAGGCGGGGGGGCGTGGCAGTACTTC. Amino acid sequence: CAWSVRGGGAWQYF.

The chain combines TRBV13 with TRBJ1-5; tentative D call: TRBD1 (5 bases). The CDR3 extends over 15 amino acids. CDR1 and CDR2 (germline): PRHDT, FYEKMQ (reference sequence). V was cut by 0 bases and J by 3 bases, with 9 bases left in between. CDR3 DNA: TGTGCCAGCAGCTTAGGGAGAGGGACCAATCAGCCCCAGCATTTT. It is translated as CASSLGRGTNQPQHF.

The V call is TRBV20-1, the J call TRBJ2-3; 8 bases match TRBD1. The CDR3 spans 15 residues. The V and J ends lost 3 bases and 2 bases, in that order; junction bases with no gene match: 7. Germline V gene data show CDR1 as DFQATT and CDR2 as SNEGSKA (reference sequence). CDR3 sequence: CSASSRTGITDTQYF. The DNA of the CDR3 is TGCAGTGCTAGTTCACGGACAGGGATCACAGATACGCAGTATTTT.

This clonotype was counted a single time. The V gene is TRBV9, the J gene TRBJ1-2, with D possibly being TRBD1 (5 bases). The CDR3 has 15 residues. V gave up 4 bases and J gave up 8 bases, with 21 bases separating them. CDR1 is SGDLS and CDR2 is YYNGEE in the germline V gene. In DNA, the CDR3 is TGTGCCAGCAGCATGGGGTCAGGGATTTCTCGGGGCTACACCTTC. It is translated as CASSMGSGISRGYTF.

The rearrangement links TRBV11-2 to TRBJ1-1; weak D call: TRBD1 (5 bases). Trimming cost V 4 bases and J 3 bases, with 12 bases left between them. CDR1 SGHAT and CDR2 FQNNGV come from the germline V gene. The CDR3 is 14 residues long. This CDR3 reads CASSSVLGDTEAFF. The CDR3 DNA follows: TGTGCCAGCAGCTCGGTTTTGGGGGACACTGAAGCTTTCTTT.

This sequence joins TRBV9 and TRBJ2-1; D remains ambiguous. Germline V gene sequence: CDR1 SGDLS, CDR2 YYNGEE. The CDR3 contains 15 residues. V shed 0 bases and J shed 0 bases, with 7 bases lying between them. The CDR3 loop is CASSVAASSYNEQFF. CDR3 in DNA: TGTGCCAGCAGCGTAGCAGCTAGCTCCTACAATGAGCAGTTCTTC.

V gene TRBV2 combines with J gene TRBJ1-5; TRBD1 is a possible D gene (6 bases). The CDR3 contains 12 residues. The germline V and J ends were trimmed by 7 bases and 6 bases, with 10 bases remaining between them. Germline CDR1 is SNHLY and CDR2 is FYNNEI. The CDR3 DNA is TGTGCCAGCAACCAGGGGAGTCAGCCCCAGCATTTT. Protein sequence: CASNQGSQPQHF. Full variable domain (outside the CDR3, taken from reference TRBV2 and TRBJ1-5): EPEVTQTPSHQVTQMGQEVILRCVPISNHLYFYWYRQILGQKVEFLVSFYNNEISEKSEIFDDQFSVERPDGSNFTLKIRSTKLEDSAMYFCASNQGSQPQHFGDGTRLSIL.

This chain links TRBV20-1 with TRBJ2-7, with 8 bases fitting TRBD1. V trimming: 6 bases; J trimming: 3 bases; junction bases outside the gene matches: 10. This CDR3 spans 14 amino acids. From germline, CDR1 is DFQATT and CDR2 SNEGSKA (reference sequence). Here the CDR3 reads CSASRGLRNYEQYF. CDR3 coding DNA: TGCAGTGCGAGCAGGGGGCTAAGAAACTACGAGCAGTACTTC.